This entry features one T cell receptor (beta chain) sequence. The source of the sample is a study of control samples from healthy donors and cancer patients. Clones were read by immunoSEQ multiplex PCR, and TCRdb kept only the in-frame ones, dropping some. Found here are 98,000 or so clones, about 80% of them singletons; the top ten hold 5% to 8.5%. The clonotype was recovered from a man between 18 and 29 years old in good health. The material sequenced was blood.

The CDR3 region has the DNA TGTGCCAGCAGCCATACCCAGTGGGGCAAAAACATTCAGTACTTC. It yields the protein CASSHTQWGKNIQYF. The V call is TRBV7-9, the J call TRBJ2-4; D remains unclear. CDR1 SEHNR and CDR2 FQNEAQ come from the germline V gene (reference sequence). This CDR3 comprises 15 residues. V lost 5 bases and J lost 3, with 14 bases in between. The full variable domain, its missing parts supplied by reference TRBV7-9 and TRBJ2-4, is DTGVSQNPRHKITKRGQNVTFRCDPISEHNRLYWYRQTLGQGPEFLTYFQNEAQLEKSRLLSDRFSAERPKGSFSTLEIQRTEQGDSAMYLCASSHTQWGKNIQYFGAGTRLSVL.